Presented here are 19 T cell receptor beta chains from one specimen sequenced in a study of blood T cell repertoires in COVID-19. Using immunoSEQ multiplex PCR, the repertoire was profiled, and TCRdb retains in-frame clones only, with some absent. The sample holds over 65,000 clones, roughly 89% seen once. Material: peripheral blood. Every receptor here comes from a man aged 25-40 years with acute or convalescent COVID-19.

The chain employs TRBV3-1 (or the pseudogene TRBV3-2) and TRBJ2-3, with D perhaps matching TRBD2 (5 bases). V shed 3 bases and J shed 9 bases, with 13 bases lying between them. The CDR3 has 13 amino acids. The germline V gene encodes CDR1 LGHDT and CDR2 YNNKEL (reference sequence). CDR3 nucleotides: TGTGCCAGCAGCCAGTTACTAGATCCAACGCAGTATTTT. It is translated as CASSQLLDPTQYF.

This clone was found once. J is TRBJ1-4 and V is TRBV15; no definite D call. CDR3 length: 14 amino acids. The V gene's germline CDR1 is LNHNV and CDR2 YYDKDF (reference sequence). The V and J ends lost 1 base and 4 bases respectively, with 7 bases between them. The CDR3 DNA is TGTGCCACCAGCAGAGGGCAGATTAATGAAAAACTGTTTTTT. This codes for CATSRGQINEKLFF.

The CDR3 protein is CASKTSGRGGGETQYF. The CDR3 DNA follows: TGTGCCAGCAAGACTAGCGGGAGAGGGGGAGGAGAGACCCAGTACTTC. The chain joins TRBV7-2 to TRBJ2-5, with 12 bases matching TRBD2. The CDR3 is made up of 16 amino acids. From germline, CDR1 is SGHTA and CDR2 FQGNSA. With V trimmed by 7 bases and J by 4 bases, 10 bases remained unmatched.

The chain recombines TRBV4-1 with TRBJ1-2; no firm D call. This CDR3 is 16 amino acids long. V dropped 0 bases and J dropped 1 base, with 12 bases sitting between them. Germline assignment: CDR1 MGHRA and CDR2 YSYEKL. CDR3 amino acids: CASSQDLREGNYGYTF. For the CDR3, the DNA is TGCGCCAGCAGCCAAGATCTGCGGGAGGGTAACTATGGCTACACCTTC.

The rearrangement links TRBV29-1 to TRBJ1-1, with 10 bases fitting TRBD1. CDR3 length: 16 residues. The ends lost 4 bases at V and 2 bases at J; junction bases unmatched: 10. Looked up from germline, CDR1 is SQVTM and CDR2 is ANQGSEA. CDR3 DNA: TGCAGCGTTGCGGAGGACAGGGGGGGTCCCAACACTGAAGCTTTCTTT. It encodes CSVAEDRGGPNTEAFF.

This clone has only one observation. The V call is TRBV6-6, the J call TRBJ2-3; tentative D call: TRBD1 (5 bases). Germline V CDR1 and CDR2: MNHNY, SVGAGI (reference sequence). V was cut by 4 bases and J by 4 bases, with 18 bases left in between. This CDR3 region has 16 residues. CDR3 DNA sequence: TGTGCCAGCAGTTCCCCCTGGGGCTCTGGTTCAGATACGCAGTATTTT. Translated: CASSSPWGSGSDTQYF.

V usage is TRBV9 and J usage is TRBJ2-1; 12 bases align to TRBD2. CDR1 and CDR2 from the germline V gene are SGDLS and YYNGEE. J lost 8 bases, V lost 4 bases, and 7 bases had no gene match. This CDR3 contains 15 residues. The CDR3 loop is CASSPSGREWDEQFF. CDR3 nucleotides: TGTGCCAGCAGCCCTAGCGGGAGGGAGTGGGATGAGCAGTTCTTC. Filled out from reference TRBV9 and TRBJ2-1, the complete variable domain reads DSGVTQTPKHLITATGQRVTLRCSPRSGDLSVYWYQQSLDQGLQFLIQYYNGEERAKGNILERFSAQQFPDLHSELNLSSLELGDSALYFCASSPSGREWDEQFFGPGTRLTVL.

The J gene is TRBJ1-6, the V gene TRBV30; no reliable D call. The CDR3 extends over 13 amino acids. The germline V gene encodes CDR1 GTSNPN and CDR2 SVGIG (reference sequence). Trimming stripped 5 bases from V and 6 bases from J, with 11 bases between. The CDR3 loop is CAWGRLGNSPLHF. CDR3 bases: TGTGCCTGGGGGCGGCTTGGTAATTCACCCCTCCACTTT.

This clone appeared a single time. The V call is TRBV7-9, the J call TRBJ2-1; no firm D call. Germline CDR1 SEHNR, CDR2 FQNEAQ (reference sequence). The CDR3 contains 12 residues. V lost 3 bases and J 8 bases, leaving 8 bases between the germline ends. CDR3 sequence (DNA): TGTGCCAGCAGCTTTGCAGGCTATGAGCAGTTCTTC. It translates to CASSFAGYEQFF.

The chain recombines TRBV28 with TRBJ2-7; D may be TRBD1 (7 bases). The V gene lost 8 bases and the J gene lost 4 bases, with 15 bases spanning the gap. The CDR3 runs 13 residues. Per the germline V gene, CDR1 is MDHEN and CDR2 is SYDVKM. The CDR3 DNA reads TGTGCCAGCCAGCAGGGGGGTACATACGAGCAGTACTTC. Translation gives CASQQGGTYEQYF. Using reference TRBV28 and TRBJ2-7 for the parts outside the CDR3, the full variable domain is DVKVTQSSRYLVKRTGEKVFLECVQDMDHENMFWYRQDPGLGLRLIYFSYDVKMKEKGDIPEGYSVSREKKERFSLILESASTNQTSMYLCASQQGGTYEQYFGPGTRLTVT.

The V and J genes are TRBV28 and TRBJ2-3; TRBD1 matches at 8 bases. The germline gives CDR1 MDHEN, CDR2 SYDVKM. This CDR3 has 15 amino acids. V shed 4 bases, J shed 3 bases, and the junction held 6 bases outside the gene matches. The CDR3 region is CASSSTGQVTDTQYF. The CDR3 DNA follows: TGTGCCAGCAGTTCTACGGGACAGGTGACAGATACGCAGTATTTT.

The chain carries TRBV12-3 or TRBV12-4 and TRBJ2-7; no definite D call. The CDR3 has 13 amino acids. Trimming left V 7 bases short and J 2 bases short, with 12 bases between. CDR3 amino acids: CASTPSPTYEQYF. Here the CDR3 DNA reads TGTGCCAGCACCCCGAGCCCCACCTACGAGCAGTACTTC.

In its sample, this clone was seen many times. The DNA of the CDR3 is TGTGCCAGCAGTTACTCGAGACTTGAAGCTTTCTTT. It yields the protein CASSYSRLEAFF. The rearrangement joins TRBV6-2 or TRBV6-3 to TRBJ1-1; the D is unclear. Trimming removed 0 bases from V and 7 bases from J, with 6 bases in between. The germline V gene has CDR1 MNHEY and CDR2 SVGEGT. The CDR3 totals 12 residues.

This chain links TRBV7-3 with TRBJ2-5; no definite D call. V gave up 5 bases and J gave up 7 bases, with 17 bases separating them. Germline V gene sequence: CDR1 SGHTA, CDR2 FQGTGA. The CDR3 is made up of 14 amino acids. CDR3 DNA: TGTGCCAGCAGCAGAGCCTGCCTTAGTAGGACCCAGTACTTC. Translation gives CASSRACLSRTQYF.

V usage is TRBV6-5 and J usage is TRBJ1-4; D might be TRBD1 (5 bases). The CDR3 has 15 amino acids. The germline gives CDR1 MNHEY, CDR2 SVGAGI. V was pared by 0 bases and J by 5 bases, with 10 bases between. The CDR3 sequence: CASSYSGLRNEKLFF. DNA for the CDR3: TGTGCCAGCAGTTACTCGGGACTGCGGAATGAAAAACTGTTTTTT.

V and J are TRBV5-1 and TRBJ2-1, with 9 nucleotides matching TRBD1. The CDR3 covers 15 residues. Germline CDR1 SGHRS, CDR2 YFSETQ. J was trimmed by 4 bases and V by 5 bases; bases with no gene match: 7. The CDR3 DNA reads as TGCGCCAGCAGTTCATCGGGACAGGGATACAATGAGCAGTTCTTC. The encoded protein is CASSSSGQGYNEQFF.

The CDR3 DNA follows: TGCGCCAGCAGGGGTCGCGGGATGACAGATACGCAGTATTTT. It encodes CASRGRGMTDTQYF. The chain links TRBV10-2 to TRBJ2-3, with D tentatively TRBD2 (6 bases). V lost 6 bases, J lost 3 bases, and 13 bases lay in between. This CDR3 is built from 14 residues. Germline CDR1 WSHSY, CDR2 SAAADI.

This chain links TRBV11-2 with TRBJ2-1, with 7 bases matching TRBD2. CDR1 SGHAT and CDR2 FQNNGV come from the germline V gene. The trim removed 0 bases at V and 0 bases at J, leaving 11 bases unmatched. The CDR3 loop spans 19 amino acids. The CDR3 coding sequence is TGTGCCAGCAGCTTAGATCTCAGAGATAGCGGGCTCTCCTACAATGAGCAGTTCTTC. Its translation is CASSLDLRDSGLSYNEQFF. Combining the CDR3 with reference TRBV11-2 and TRBJ2-1 gives the whole variable domain EAGVAQSPRYKIIEKRQSVAFWCNPISGHATLYWYQQILGQGPKLLIQFQNNGVVDDSQLPKDRFSAERLKGVDSTLKIQPAKLEDSAVYLCASSLDLRDSGLSYNEQFFGPGTRLTVL.

J is TRBJ1-4 and V is TRBV19; D is unresolved. CDR1 LNHDA and CDR2 SQIVND come from the germline V gene (reference sequence). V lost 3 bases, J lost 0 bases, and 8 bases lay in between. The CDR3 consists of 15 residues. The CDR3 DNA is TGTGCCAGTAGTATCCGGACTTCAACTAATGAAAAACTGTTTTTT. Amino acids: CASSIRTSTNEKLFF. Based on the CDR3 plus reference TRBV19 and TRBJ1-4, the full variable domain is DGGITQSPKYLFRKEGQNVTLSCEQNLNHDAMYWYRQDPGQGLRLIYYSQIVNDFQKGDIAEGYSVSREKKESFPLTVTSAQKNPTAFYLCASSIRTSTNEKLFFGSGTQLSVL.